This TCR beta chain appears in the sequencing data of a study of cytomegalovirus exposure and HLA in healthy donors. This clone was picked up a small number of times. The CDR3 is made up of 16 amino acids. Looked up from germline, CDR1 is SGHTA and CDR2 is FQGNSA. V trimming: 7 bases; J trimming: 0 bases; junction bases outside the gene matches: 10. Primers included in the PCR were 60 Vbeta and 13 Jbeta primers. TCRdb's table, derived via immunoSEQ multiplex PCR, lists solely in-frame clones and lacks some. The sample gives 150,000 to 200,000 clones, roughly 85% of which show up once; more than 12% is in the top ten.

The chain links TRBV7-2 to TRBJ2-3; 7 bases match TRBD1. Sequencing input: PBMCs. This clonotype was obtained from a man aged 50 or older in good health and CMV-seropositive. The CDR3 loop reads CASTQQGKISTDTQYF. The CDR3 DNA follows: TGTGCCAGCACCCAACAGGGGAAGATTAGCACAGATACGCAGTATTTT.